The next 29 T cell receptor beta chains were all read from a single sample in a study of naive and memory T cell subsets. Both TRBC1 and TRBC2 were covered by a beta constant-region primer of two equimolar oligonucleotides. TCRdb called the UMI-ligation and nested PCR reads again in MiXCR, with one record for every CDR3 protein. This sample has around 160,000 distinct CDR3 sequences; approximately 15% occur once, and the top ten carry roughly 0.13%. Sequencing was carried out using naive CD4+ T cells from blood. The receptors here all came from a human donor in good health.

This clonotype has only a few counts. V gene TRBV25-1 combines with J gene TRBJ2-2, with 7 bases identical to TRBD2. V trimming: 4 bases; J trimming: 7 bases; junction bases outside the gene matches: 6. CDR1 and CDR2 (germline): MGHDK, SYGVNS. The CDR3 sequence is 14 residues long. The CDR3 reads CASSGRLADGELFF. CDR3 DNA sequence: TGTGCCAGCAGTGGTCGTCTAGCGGACGGGGAGCTGTTTTTT.

This chain uses TRBV7-2 with TRBJ2-3, with 10 bases identical to TRBD1. The CDR3 is 17 residues long. Germline V lookup: CDR1 SGHTA, CDR2 FQGNSA. With V trimmed by 4 bases and J by 6 bases, 13 bases remained unmatched. The chain's CDR3 is CASSSSWTGGPRDTQYF. In DNA form, the CDR3 reads TGTGCCAGCAGCTCCTCCTGGACAGGGGGACCCCGCGATACGCAGTATTTT.

The chain combines TRBV5-1 with TRBJ2-3, with TRBD2 matching over 10 bases. This CDR3 contains 15 residues. Trimming at V came to 4 bases and at J to 7 bases, leaving 9 bases not matched to a gene. CDR1 and CDR2 (germline): SGHRS, YFSETQ. The CDR3 sequence: CASSQGTSESHTQYF. DNA for the CDR3: TGCGCCAGCAGCCAAGGGACTAGCGAATCCCATACGCAGTATTTT.

This clonotype appeared a few times. The chain carries TRBV11-3 and TRBJ2-2; no clear D gene. Germline loops: CDR1 SGHNT, CDR2 YENEEA. The V end lost 6 bases, the J end lost 6 bases, and 14 bases lay between the germline ends. The length of the CDR3 is 14 residues. The DNA for the CDR3 is TGTGCCAGCAGGTCCCTAAGGGATGCCGGGGAGCTGTTTTTT. Translating gives CASRSLRDAGELFF.

The chain combines TRBV10-3 with TRBJ2-3; 10 bases align to TRBD2. CDR1 and CDR2 from the germline V gene are ENHRY and SYGVKD. The CDR3 is 16 residues long. Germline trimming cut 3 bases from V and 4 bases from J; bases unmatched to any gene: 7. This chain's CDR3 is CAISDATSGSADTQYF. In DNA form, the CDR3 reads TGTGCCATCAGTGATGCGACTAGCGGGTCCGCAGATACGCAGTATTTT.

The rearrangement joins TRBV29-1 to TRBJ1-2; D not resolved. The CDR3 sequence is 13 residues long. Germline V gives CDR1 SQVTM, CDR2 ANQGSEA. Trimming left V 6 bases short and J 6 bases short, with 17 bases between. The CDR3 sequence: CSVKGRGRDGYTF. CDR3 bases: TGCAGCGTGAAAGGTCGGGGAAGGGATGGCTACACCTTC.

The V call is TRBV4-2, the J call TRBJ2-5; maybe TRBD1 (6 bases). Trimming pared 0 bases from V and 3 bases from J, leaving 11 bases between. Germline loops: CDR1 LGHNA, CDR2 YNFKEQ. There are 15 residues in the CDR3. CDR3 protein: CASSQDQGPEETQYF. CDR3 nucleotide sequence: TGTGCCAGCAGCCAAGACCAGGGGCCCGAAGAGACCCAGTACTTC.

The V and J genes are TRBV5-6 and TRBJ1-4; the D is unclear. Germline V lookup: CDR1 SGHDT, CDR2 YYEEEE. Between the trimmed V and J ends, which lost 0 bases and 8 bases, there was a span of 14 bases. The CDR3 contains 15 residues. CDR3 residues: CASSLEGRSSEKLFF. The DNA of the CDR3 is TGTGCCAGCAGCTTGGAGGGCAGGAGTTCGGAAAAACTGTTTTTT.

This clonotype was picked up a small number of times. The chain is built from TRBV27 and TRBJ2-7, with 10 positions matching TRBD1. This CDR3 comprises 20 residues. V was clipped by 5 bases and J by 3 bases; unmatched bases: 22. Looked up from germline, CDR1 is MNHEY and CDR2 is SMNVEV (reference sequence). CDR3 coding DNA: TGTGCCAGCAGTACGGCCGGAGGACAGGGGGGAGTCCGGGGAGTCTACGAGCAGTACTTC. It is translated as CASSTAGGQGGVRGVYEQYF.

This clonotype was seen ten or more times. The V and J genes are TRBV10-3 and TRBJ2-3; 11 bases are a match to TRBD2. Per germline, CDR1 ENHRY and CDR2 SYGVKD. The CDR3 length is 16 residues. V shed 5 bases, J shed 0 bases, and the junction held 4 bases outside the gene matches. CDR3 loop: CAISYSGRASTDTQYF. The CDR3 nucleotides are TGTGCCATCAGTTATAGCGGGAGGGCTAGCACAGATACGCAGTATTTT.

This clonotype has just a few counts. V usage is TRBV20-1 and J usage is TRBJ1-5; a weak D match, TRBD1 (5 bases). The germline CDR1 and CDR2 sequences are DFQATT and SNEGSKA (reference sequence). V was trimmed by 3 bases and J by 6 bases, leaving 15 bases between them. The length of the CDR3 is 14 residues. As DNA, the CDR3 is TGCAGTGCTAGTGAGCCGGGGGAGAGTCAGCCCCAGCATTTT. Protein product: CSASEPGESQPQHF.

This clonotype was detected many times. The chain couples TRBV20-1 to TRBJ2-1, with D possibly matching TRBD2 (5 bases). V shed 3 bases and J shed 6 bases, with 21 bases lying between them. Germline CDR1 is DFQATT and CDR2 is SNEGSKA (reference sequence). The CDR3 is 16 amino acids. The CDR3 here is CSARVLVTSSGNEQFF. The DNA for the CDR3 is TGCAGTGCTAGGGTGTTGGTTACTAGTTCTGGCAATGAGCAGTTCTTC.

This clonotype was counted between two and nine times. V and J are TRBV29-1 and TRBJ1-4, with D possibly being TRBD1 (5 bases). The CDR3 has 16 residues. Between the trimmed V and J ends, which lost 5 bases and 4 bases, there was a span of 20 bases. The germline V gene encodes CDR1 SQVTM and CDR2 ANQGSEA. CDR3 in amino acids: CSVRAYLRGDNEKLFF. The DNA for the CDR3 is TGCAGCGTTCGAGCTTACTTGAGGGGAGATAATGAAAAACTGTTTTTT.

The chain uses TRBV12-3 or TRBV12-4 and TRBJ1-2, with no clear D. V was clipped by 3 bases and J by 0 bases, with 2 bases between them. The CDR3 is 12 amino acids. The CDR3 spells CASSFPNYGYTF. DNA for the CDR3: TGTGCCAGCAGTTTTCCTAACTATGGCTACACCTTC.

The V gene is TRBV12-3 or TRBV12-4, the J gene TRBJ1-5; maybe TRBD1 (6 bases). CDR3 length: 15 amino acids. The V and J ends lost 6 bases and 4 bases respectively, with 16 bases between them. The CDR3, as DNA: TGTGCCAGCAGGGACCCCGGGACAACAAATCAGCCCCAGCATTTT. Encoded protein: CASRDPGTTNQPQHF.

This clonotype was picked up a small number of times. This chain joins TRBV6-2 or TRBV6-3 and TRBJ1-1; unclear D gene. Per germline, CDR1 MNHEY and CDR2 SVGEGT. V was clipped by 5 bases and J by 1 base, with 17 bases between them. There are 16 residues in the CDR3. CDR3 sequence reads: CASSGFKAAKNTEAFF. The CDR3 DNA reads as TGTGCCAGCAGTGGCTTTAAGGCAGCAAAGAACACTGAAGCTTTCTTT.

The chain combines TRBV10-3 with TRBJ1-2, with no clear D. Germline V CDR1 and CDR2: ENHRY, SYGVKD. Deletions cut 0 bases from V and 5 bases from J, with 10 bases between. The CDR3 totals 14 residues. CDR3 sequence: CAISESSQEYGYTF. The CDR3 nucleotides are TGTGCCATCAGTGAGTCGAGCCAAGAATATGGCTACACCTTC.

This clonotype was seen repeatedly, ten times or more. V is TRBV6-2 or TRBV6-3 and J is TRBJ2-1, with TRBD2 matching 12 bases. V shed 8 bases and J 2 bases; nucleotides not matched to a gene: 4. Germline lookup yields CDR1 MNHEY and CDR2 SVGEGT. This CDR3 is built from 15 residues. CDR3 loop: CASSRTSGTYNEQFF. The CDR3 nucleotides are TGTGCCAGCTCTCGGACTAGCGGGACCTACAATGAGCAGTTCTTC.

This clonotype was seen more than once but under ten times. This chain links TRBV20-1 with TRBJ2-1, with 11 positions matching TRBD1. This CDR3 is 15 amino acids long. After removal of 6 bases from V and 6 bases from J, the junction contained 10 bases not matched to a gene. Germline assignment: CDR1 DFQATT and CDR2 SNEGSKA (reference sequence). In DNA, the CDR3 is TGCAGTGCACACACAACCGGGACAGGGGGCAATGAGCAGTTCTTC. Translating it yields CSAHTTGTGGNEQFF.

This clonotype was observed at least ten times. The V gene is TRBV5-4, the J gene TRBJ2-5; either TRBD1 or TRBD2 may supply D (6 bases each). CDR1 is SGHNT and CDR2 is YYREEE in the germline V gene (reference sequence). Trimming took off 0 bases at V and 3 bases at J, with 12 bases between the two ends. The CDR3 is made up of 15 amino acids. DNA of the CDR3: TGTGCCAGCAGCTTGGGGGGGGCAGGGAAAGAGACCCAGTACTTC. Protein product: CASSLGGAGKETQYF.

This clonotype has more than one count but fewer than ten. This rearrangement joins TRBV12-3 or TRBV12-4 to TRBJ2-1; D gene ambiguous. V was pared by 5 bases and J by 6 bases, with 14 bases between. The CDR3 has 14 residues. CDR3 nucleotide sequence: TGTGCCAGCAGTCCCCAGCTAGGTCGCAATGAGCAGTTCTTC. Its protein product is CASSPQLGRNEQFF.

The chain couples TRBV28 to TRBJ2-7; D perhaps matches TRBD2 (6 bases). The CDR3 is 16 amino acids. Per germline, CDR1 MDHEN and CDR2 SYDVKM. V was clipped by 1 base and J by 0 bases, with 13 bases between them. Here the CDR3 DNA reads TGTGCCAGCAGTTTATTCGGGAGCCCGAGCTCCTACGAGCAGTACTTC. Translating gives CASSLFGSPSSYEQYF. Complete variable domain (other parts from reference TRBV28 and TRBJ2-7): DVKVTQSSRYLVKRTGEKVFLECVQDMDHENMFWYRQDPGLGLRLIYFSYDVKMKEKGDIPEGYSVSREKKERFSLILESASTNQTSMYLCASSLFGSPSSYEQYFGPGTRLTVT.

The chain links TRBV7-3 to TRBJ2-1; TRBD2 aligns across 7 bases. The CDR3 has 15 residues. Germline CDR1 and CDR2: SGHTA and FQGTGA. After removal of 2 bases from V and 3 bases from J, the junction contained 4 bases not matched to a gene. The DNA for the CDR3 is TGTGCCAGCAGCTTATCAGCGGGAAGCTACAATGAGCAGTTCTTC. It encodes CASSLSAGSYNEQFF.

This clonotype appeared a few times. CDR3 in amino acids: CASSYRGQGNTEAFF. The DNA of the CDR3 is TGTGCCAGCAGCTACCGGGGACAGGGGAACACTGAAGCTTTCTTT. V gene TRBV7-9 combines with J gene TRBJ1-1; the match to TRBD1 covers 9 bases. The CDR3 has 15 residues. J gave up 1 base and V 4 bases, and 4 bases lay outside the gene matches. CDR1 and CDR2 (germline): SEHNR, FQNEAQ (reference sequence). Filled out from reference TRBV7-9 and TRBJ1-1, the complete variable domain reads DTGVSQNPRHKITKRGQNVTFRCDPISEHNRLYWYRQTLGQGPEFLTYFQNEAQLEKSRLLSDRFSAERPKGSFSTLEIQRTEQGDSAMYLCASSYRGQGNTEAFFGQGTRLTVV.

V gene TRBV7-7 combines with J gene TRBJ2-6; D unresolved. CDR3 size: 14 residues. V lost 5 bases to trimming and J lost 2 bases, with 7 bases between them. Germline V gene data show CDR1 as SSHAT and CDR2 as FNYEAQ (reference sequence). CDR3 region: CASSPGAGANVLTF. Written as DNA, the CDR3 is TGTGCCAGCAGCCCCGGCGCTGGGGCCAACGTCCTGACTTTC.

This clonotype was seen ten or more times. The genes are TRBV2 and TRBJ2-1; D may be TRBD1 (5 bases). CDR1 is SNHLY and CDR2 is FYNNEI in the germline V gene. The CDR3 spans 12 residues. Trimming cost V 8 bases and J 9 bases, with 14 bases left between them. DNA of the CDR3: TGTGCCAGCGGGGCAGGGATCCGTGAGCAGTTCTTC. Encoded protein: CASGAGIREQFF.

V and J are TRBV28 and TRBJ2-1, with TRBD2 identical over 9 bases. Germline V CDR1 and CDR2: MDHEN, SYDVKM. V was clipped by 7 bases and J by 8 bases; unmatched bases: 12. This CDR3 spans 15 amino acids. Here the CDR3 DNA reads TGTGCCAGCACCGAGGGGGCTAGCGGGGAGCATGAGCAGTTCTTC. Translated, it gives CASTEGASGEHEQFF.

The genes are TRBV7-2 and TRBJ2-7; tentative D call: TRBD1 (6 bases). Germline CDR1 and CDR2: SGHTA and FQGNSA. The CDR3 runs to 15 residues. Between the trimmed V and J ends, which lost 1 base and 3 bases, there was a span of 13 bases. The CDR3 protein is CASSLEAGVLYEQYF. CDR3 coding DNA: TGTGCCAGCAGCTTAGAGGCAGGGGTGCTCTACGAGCAGTACTTC.

This clonotype turned up a few times. The genes are TRBV27 and TRBJ2-3; unclear D gene. V lost 3 bases, J lost 4 bases, and 5 bases lay in between. The CDR3 extends over 12 amino acids. Germline CDR1 reads MNHEY; CDR2 reads SMNVEV (reference sequence). Here the CDR3 reads CASSFLADTQYF. CDR3 sequence (DNA): TGTGCCAGCAGTTTTCTCGCAGATACGCAGTATTTT.